Following are 25 T cell receptor beta chains from one sample sequenced in a study of CD8 T cells in ankylosing spondylitis. Each CDR3 protein gets one entry after TCRdb re-called the 5' RACE reads with MiXCR. The sample has over 95,000 distinct CDR3 sequences; roughly 8.7% are singletons. The sample was blood, either unsorted or a sorted T cell fraction (not recorded which). The receptors originated from a male donor with ankylosing spondylitis or in good health (not recorded which).

This clonotype has a count of ten or more. The V and J genes are TRBV29-1 and TRBJ1-5; TRBD1 agrees at 7 bases. J gave up 2 bases and V 2 bases, and 12 bases lay outside the gene matches. The V gene's germline CDR1 is SQVTM and CDR2 ANQGSEA. This CDR3 spans 17 amino acids. The CDR3: CSVELPGGPLGNQPQHF. The CDR3 DNA follows: TGCAGCGTTGAACTCCCAGGGGGACCCCTTGGCAATCAGCCCCAGCATTTT. The whole variable domain, remainder taken from reference TRBV29-1 and TRBJ1-5, is SAVISQKPSRDICQRGTSLTIQCQVDSQVTMMFWYRQQPGQSLTLIATANQGSEATYESGFVIDKFPISRPNLTFSTLTVSNMSPEDSSIYLCSVELPGGPLGNQPQHFGDGTRLSIL.

This clonotype has only a few counts. The V and J genes are TRBV20-1 and TRBJ2-7; a possible D gene is TRBD2 (6 bases). The CDR3 sequence is 14 residues long. The germline V gene encodes CDR1 DFQATT and CDR2 SNEGSKA (reference sequence). V was pared by 1 base and J by 2 bases, with 12 bases between. The CDR3, as DNA: TGCAGTGCTAGAGGCGCCGGGAGTCCCTACGAGCAGTACTTC. Translating it yields CSARGAGSPYEQYF.

This clonotype was counted a few times. The chain uses TRBV7-2 and TRBJ2-1; TRBD1 is a possible D gene (5 bases). The CDR3 length is 13 residues. The germline gives CDR1 SGHTA, CDR2 FQGNSA. V gave up 5 bases and J gave up 8 bases, with 13 bases separating them. This chain's CDR3 is CASSPRQLHEQFF. DNA of the CDR3: TGTGCCAGCAGCCCCCGACAGTTACATGAGCAGTTCTTC. Looking up the rest from reference TRBV7-2 and TRBJ2-1 gives the full variable domain: GAGVSQSPSNKVTEKGKDVELRCDPISGHTALYWYRQSLGQGLEFLIYFQGNSAPDKSGLPSDRFSAERTGGSVSTLTIQRTQQEDSAVYLCASSPRQLHEQFFGPGTRLTVL.

This clonotype was found many times. Relative to the germline gene, one junction end is altered; a read error may explain this. The V gene is TRBV11-2, the J gene TRBJ2-3; TRBD2 matches at 13 bases. This CDR3 has 17 amino acids. CDR1 is SGHAT, CDR2 FQNNGV, per germline. The DNA of the CDR3 is TGTGCCAGCAGCAGTATCGGACTAGCGGGGGTCACATATACGCAGTATTTT. Translated: CASSSIGLAGVTYTQYF.

The table lists this clonotype with many counts. This chain uses TRBV3-1 with TRBJ2-7; 9 bases map to TRBD2. Germline values: CDR1 LGHDT, CDR2 YNNKEL (reference sequence). There are 18 residues in the CDR3. The trim removed 3 bases at V and 2 bases at J, leaving 14 bases unmatched. DNA for the CDR3: TGTGCCAGCAGCCACATTCCCCTTAGCGGGAGCGTTACCTACGAGCAGTACTTC. It yields the protein CASSHIPLSGSVTYEQYF.

This clonotype was observed many times. The V call is TRBV5-1, the J call TRBJ2-1; D could derive from TRBD1 or TRBD2 (6 bases each). This CDR3 region has 16 residues. With 7 bases removed from V and 2 bases from J, the gap between germline ends came to 19 bases. Germline V gives CDR1 SGHRS, CDR2 YFSETQ. The CDR3 DNA follows: TGCGCCAGCCATAGGGGGGAGTCCCTTACCTACAATGAGCAGTTCTTC. It translates to CASHRGESLTYNEQFF. The complete variable domain, with remaining parts taken from reference TRBV5-1 and TRBJ2-1, reads KAGVTQTPRYLIKTRGQQVTLSCSPISGHRSVSWYQQTPGQGLQFLFEYFSETQRNKGNFPGRFSGRQFSNSRSEMNVSTLELGDSALYLCASHRGESLTYNEQFFGPGTRLTVL.

This clonotype was seen repeatedly, ten times or more. The rearrangement uses TRBV4-3 and TRBJ2-7; 7 nucleotides align to TRBD1. The junction had 6 bases not matched to a gene; V was cut back by 1 base and J by 0 bases. Germline V gene sequence: CDR1 LGHNA, CDR2 YSLEER. The length of the CDR3 is 16 residues. CDR3 loop: CASSQVWGQHSYEQYF. DNA of the CDR3: TGCGCCAGCAGCCAAGTGTGGGGACAGCACTCCTACGAGCAGTACTTC.

This clonotype was detected many times. The chain has TRBV20-1 and TRBJ2-7; 11 nucleotides line up with TRBD2. The CDR3 is 16 residues long. J was trimmed by 7 bases and V by 6 bases; bases with no gene match: 17. Germline V gene data show CDR1 as DFQATT and CDR2 as SNEGSKA (reference sequence). CDR3 sequence (DNA): TGCAGTGCGCAAAATCCGGGACTAGCGGCAACCTCGGAGCAGTACTTC. This encodes CSAQNPGLAATSEQYF.

This clonotype was detected ten times or more. The chain links TRBV6-6 to TRBJ2-1, with D unclear. Deletions cut 10 bases from V and 2 bases from J, with 15 bases between. CDR1 MNHNY and CDR2 SVGAGI come from the germline V gene (reference sequence). The CDR3 runs 14 residues. CDR3 sequence: CAIRPATTYNEQFF. CDR3 bases: TGTGCCATCCGCCCGGCCACCACCTACAATGAGCAGTTCTTC.

This clonotype showed up just a few times. In DNA, the CDR3 is TGTGCCAGCAGTTTTACGGCGGGAGGTGGTTATGAGCAGTTCTTC. Its translation is CASSFTAGGGYEQFF. The chain joins TRBV28 to TRBJ2-1; the match to TRBD2 covers 8 bases. V lost 3 bases to trimming and J lost 8 bases; unmatched junction nucleotides: 9. The CDR3 consists of 15 residues. Germline V lookup: CDR1 MDHEN, CDR2 SYDVKM. Looking up the rest from reference TRBV28 and TRBJ2-1 gives the full variable domain: DVKVTQSSRYLVKRTGEKVFLECVQDMDHENMFWYRQDPGLGLRLIYFSYDVKMKEKGDIPEGYSVSREKKERFSLILESASTNQTSMYLCASSFTAGGGYEQFFGPGTRLTVL.

The J gene is TRBJ2-3, the V gene TRBV25-1; maybe TRBD2 (5 bases). V lost 3 bases to trimming and J lost 6 bases, with 13 bases between them. The CDR3 has 14 amino acids. Germline-derived CDR1 and CDR2 are MGHDK and SYGVNS. CDR3 DNA sequence: TGTGCCAGCAGTGATGTCGGGATGCGGGATACGCAGTATTTT. This sequence encodes CASSDVGMRDTQYF.

In its sample, this clonotype was seen many times. The chain carries TRBV7-2 and TRBJ1-5; weak D call: TRBD1 (6 bases). Germline CDR1 reads SGHTA; CDR2 reads FQGNSA. V was trimmed by 6 bases and J by 4 bases, leaving 13 bases between them. The CDR3 consists of 14 residues. The CDR3 sequence is CASRLQGLNQPQHF. For the CDR3, the DNA is TGTGCCAGCAGGCTACAGGGCTTGAATCAGCCCCAGCATTTT.

This clonotype has a handful of counts. The rearrangement uses TRBV3-1 and TRBJ1-2, with TRBD1 matching 8 bases. Trimming took 8 bases from V and 6 from J; bases not matched to a gene: 11. Germline V gives CDR1 LGHDT, CDR2 YNNKEL (reference sequence). The CDR3 extends over 14 amino acids. CDR3 nucleotide sequence: TGTGCCAGCCGACTACGGGACAGGATGGATGGCTACACCTTC. The encoded protein is CASRLRDRMDGYTF.

This clonotype was seen repeatedly, ten times or more. This sequence joins TRBV10-3 and TRBJ1-1; 8 bases map to TRBD1. This CDR3 is 14 amino acids long. Per the germline V gene, CDR1 is ENHRY and CDR2 is SYGVKD. V was clipped by 6 bases and J by 4 bases; unmatched bases: 7. CDR3 sequence reads: CAIRAGGAGTEAFF. The CDR3 DNA reads TGTGCCATCAGAGCAGGGGGCGCGGGCACTGAAGCTTTCTTT.

In this sample, this clonotype turned up many times. The genes are TRBV12-3 or TRBV12-4 and TRBJ1-1; D perhaps matches TRBD1 (6 bases). The CDR3 totals 15 residues. The germline V and J ends were trimmed by 5 bases and 6 bases, with 19 bases remaining between them. This CDR3 is CASSPFPGGPPEAFF. The DNA of the CDR3 is TGTGCCAGCAGTCCCTTCCCCGGGGGCCCACCTGAAGCTTTCTTT.

This clonotype was observed at least ten times. This chain joins TRBV20-1 and TRBJ2-3, with TRBD1 identical over 9 bases. This CDR3 spans 13 amino acids. The trim removed 5 bases at V and 4 bases at J, leaving 4 bases unmatched. Germline V CDR1 and CDR2: DFQATT, SNEGSKA (reference sequence). The CDR3 loop reads CSASGQGADTQYF. The DNA of the CDR3 is TGCAGTGCTTCGGGACAGGGTGCAGATACGCAGTATTTT.

This clonotype was found many times. The V and J genes are TRBV20-1 and TRBJ1-2; TRBD1 aligns across 9 bases. In germline, CDR1 is DFQATT, CDR2 SNEGSKA (reference sequence). After removal of 0 bases from V and 3 bases from J, the junction contained 8 bases not matched to a gene. This CDR3 region has 16 residues. The CDR3 sequence: CSARDRGRDRDYGYTF. In DNA, the CDR3 is TGCAGTGCTAGAGATCGGGGCCGGGACAGGGACTATGGCTACACCTTC.

This clonotype came up a few times. The chain recombines TRBV12-3 or TRBV12-4 with TRBJ2-1; 13 positions match TRBD2. CDR3 length equals 17 residues. The ends lost 5 bases at V and 6 bases at J; junction bases unmatched: 10. In nucleotides, the CDR3 is TGTGCCAGCAGTCGCCGGACTAGCGGGGGCCCAGGCAATGAGCAGTTCTTC. Translated, it gives CASSRRTSGGPGNEQFF.

This clonotype was recorded many times. The chain links TRBV15 to TRBJ2-6, with 7 bases matching TRBD2. V dropped 5 bases and J dropped 3; count of bases not matched to a gene: 1. This CDR3 comprises 14 residues. Germline CDR1 is LNHNV and CDR2 is YYDKDF (reference sequence). The CDR3 reads CATSSGGGANVLTF. CDR3 DNA sequence: TGTGCCACCAGCTCGGGGGGTGGGGCCAACGTCCTGACTTTC.

The genes are TRBV4-3 and TRBJ1-5; TRBD1 matches at 11 bases. CDR3 length equals 17 residues. Trimming took 2 bases from V and 5 from J; bases not matched to a gene: 8. Germline V gene lookup returns CDR1 LGHNA and CDR2 YSLEER. CDR3 nucleotides: TGCGCCAGCAGCCAAACCTGGGGACAGGGGGTCGATCAGCCCCAGCATTTT. The encoded protein is CASSQTWGQGVDQPQHF.

Only a few counts were recorded for this clonotype. The chain links TRBV19 to TRBJ1-5; D is undetermined. Between the trimmed V and J ends, which lost 4 bases and 4 bases, there was a span of 5 bases. Germline V gene sequence: CDR1 LNHDA, CDR2 SQIVND (reference sequence). This CDR3 contains 12 residues. CDR3: CASSRLNQPQHF. CDR3 coding DNA: TGTGCCAGTAGTAGACTTAATCAGCCCCAGCATTTT.

This clonotype was picked up many times. V is TRBV5-6 and J is TRBJ2-7; D tentatively fits TRBD1 or TRBD2 (5 bases each). The CDR3 covers 14 residues. The germline V gene has CDR1 SGHDT and CDR2 YYEEEE. The V and J ends lost 2 bases and 4 bases respectively, with 13 bases between them. As DNA, the CDR3 is TGTGCCAGCAGCTTCAGAGGGGTCCTTTACGAGCAGTACTTC. The encoded protein is CASSFRGVLYEQYF.

Points on this clonotype: One end of the junction varies from germline; a read error may be responsible. CDR3 coding DNA: TGTGCCAGCAGCAATAGCTCTGGAAACATCATATATTTT. Translation gives CASSNSSGNIIYF. The chain has TRBV3-1 and TRBJ1-3; unclear D gene. CDR3 length: 13 amino acids. Germline-derived CDR1 and CDR2 are LGHDT and YNNKEL (reference sequence).

This clonotype was observed many times. The J gene is TRBJ2-1, the V gene TRBV11-3, with 12 positions matching TRBD2. This CDR3 has 18 amino acids. Trimming removed 4 bases from V and 5 bases from J; junction bases left unmatched: 12. Germline loops: CDR1 SGHNT, CDR2 YENEEA. Here the CDR3 DNA reads TGTGCCAGCAGCTGGGTCACTAGCGGGAGGCGCCGTGACAATGAGCAGTTCTTC. This encodes CASSWVTSGRRRDNEQFF.

The table lists this clonotype with many counts. The gene calls are TRBV29-1 and TRBJ2-1, with TRBD2 matching over 9 bases. V trimming: 3 bases; J trimming: 9 bases; junction bases outside the gene matches: 9. CDR3 size: 14 residues. Germline V lookup: CDR1 SQVTM, CDR2 ANQGSEA. CDR3 sequence: CSVEVGSGRFEQFF. The CDR3 region has the DNA TGCAGCGTTGAGGTGGGTAGCGGGAGATTTGAGCAGTTCTTC.